These 30 T cell receptor beta chains were all obtained from the same sample, sequenced in a study of response to subunit inactivated influenza vaccine. TCRdb re-analysed the RT-PCR reads in MiXCR, keeping a single row per CDR3 protein. Of around 760,000 distinct CDR3 sequences in the sample, around 14% were seen once. The starting material was PBMCs from blood, obtained approximately 15 days before vaccination. The receptors shown here come from a man over 45 who received an inactivated influenza vaccine.

The chain recombines TRBV19 with TRBJ2-3; 7 bases align to TRBD2. This CDR3 has 16 amino acids. The germline V gene encodes CDR1 LNHDA and CDR2 SQIVND (reference sequence). The V gene end was trimmed by 4 bases and the J gene end by 6 bases; junction bases not matched to a gene: 13. The CDR3 region has the DNA TGTGCCAGTAGTACTCGGACTAGAGGTGGGAAGGATACGCAGTATTTT. This encodes CASSTRTRGGKDTQYF.

The DNA of the CDR3 is TGTGCCATCAGTGGATCACTCGGGACAGGGGACTACGAGCAGTACTTC. Its protein is CAISGSLGTGDYEQYF. The V call is TRBV10-3, the J call TRBJ2-7; 10 bases are a match to TRBD1. The CDR3 length is 16 residues. Trimming took 4 bases from V and 3 from J; bases not matched to a gene: 9. Per germline, CDR1 ENHRY and CDR2 SYGVKD.

CDR3 sequence: CASSGATDTGELFF. The CDR3 nucleotides read TGTGCCAGCAGCGGGGCTACAGACACCGGGGAGCTGTTTTTT. The rearrangement links TRBV7-8 to TRBJ2-2; a possible D gene is TRBD1 (5 bases). The germline gives CDR1 SGHVS, CDR2 FQNEAQ. The CDR3 sequence is 14 residues long. V was pared by 5 bases and J by 3 bases, with 10 bases between.

This clonotype was counted at least ten times. The chain joins TRBV5-4 to TRBJ2-5, with D possibly being TRBD2 (6 bases). CDR1 and CDR2 from the germline V gene are SGHNT and YYREEE (reference sequence). CDR3 length: 14 amino acids. V dropped 0 bases and J dropped 5 bases, with 11 bases sitting between them. The DNA of the CDR3 is TGTGCCAGCAGCTTGGATCCGGGAGAGGAGACCCAGTACTTC. Translating gives CASSLDPGEETQYF. The variable domain in full, completed from reference TRBV5-4 and TRBJ2-5, reads ETGVTQSPTHLIKTRGQQVTLRCSSQSGHNTVSWYQQALGQGPQFIFQYYREEENGRGNFPPRFSGLQFPNYSSELNVNALELDDSALYLCASSLDPGEETQYFGPGTRLLVL.

In regard to this clonotype: This may be a read error, as it is one base from a much larger clone. The chain links TRBV12-3 or TRBV12-4 to TRBJ2-1, with D hard to call. The CDR3 extends over 12 amino acids. The V and J ends lost 7 bases and 10 bases respectively, with 14 bases between them. CDR3 amino acids: CASTFLGGEQFF. CDR3 nucleotides: TGTGCCAGCACTTTTTTGGGCGGCGAGCAGTTCTTC.

The sample holds a few counts of this clonotype. In DNA, the CDR3 is TGTGCCAGCACCCCCCTCCGCTCCGGCACTGAAGCTTTCTTT. Amino acid sequence: CASTPLRSGTEAFF. The chain combines TRBV7-9 with TRBJ1-1; no firm D call. The CDR3 spans 14 residues. The V and J ends lost 7 bases and 4 bases respectively, with 16 bases between them. Germline CDR1 SEHNR, CDR2 FQNEAQ (reference sequence).

This clonotype was observed a few times. This chain connects TRBV12-3 or TRBV12-4 to TRBJ2-1, with 8 bases matching TRBD2. Germline trimming cut 5 bases from V and 8 bases from J; bases unmatched to any gene: 5. CDR3 length equals 13 residues. In DNA form, the CDR3 reads TGTGCCAGCAGTCGAGCGGGGGTATATGAGCAGTTCTTC. Protein sequence: CASSRAGVYEQFF.

In this sample, this clonotype turned up a few times. The V gene is TRBV9, the J gene TRBJ2-1; D is ambiguous. The CDR3 contains 15 residues. The germline V gene encodes CDR1 SGDLS and CDR2 YYNGEE. Trimming removed 0 bases at V and 0 bases at J, with 7 bases between. The CDR3 spells CASSVGSSSYNEQFF. CDR3 nucleotide sequence: TGTGCCAGCAGCGTAGGCAGTAGCTCCTACAATGAGCAGTTCTTC.

The chain links TRBV7-2 to TRBJ2-1; D call uncertain. Germline CDR1 reads SGHTA; CDR2 reads FQGNSA. The V end was cut by 5 bases, the J end by 2 bases, with 10 bases between. This CDR3 is 14 amino acids long. Here the CDR3 DNA reads TGTGCCAGCAGCAAGGACCAGGCCTACAATGAGCAGTTCTTC. Its translation is CASSKDQAYNEQFF.

This clonotype was counted a few times. The V call is TRBV20-1, the J call TRBJ1-4; D possibly corresponds to TRBD1 (5 bases). Germline V lookup: CDR1 DFQATT, CDR2 SNEGSKA (reference sequence). The CDR3 is made up of 15 amino acids. Deletions cut 1 base from V and 8 bases from J, with 17 bases between. CDR3 bases: TGCAGTGCTAGAGCCGGGGCCACCTGGGGAGAAAAACTGTTTTTT. Translated: CSARAGATWGEKLFF.

This clonotype was seen only a few times. J is TRBJ2-2 and V is TRBV14; 8 bases line up with TRBD2. Germline V gene lookup returns CDR1 SGHDN and CDR2 FVKESK. V shed 2 bases, J shed 1 base, and the junction held 6 bases outside the gene matches. The CDR3 is 17 amino acids. The CDR3 reads CASSQTGLAGNTGELFF. The CDR3 DNA is TGTGCCAGCAGCCAAACAGGGCTAGCGGGGAACACCGGGGAGCTGTTTTTT.

The CDR3 loop is CARGGERSLYEQYF. DNA of the CDR3: TGTGCCCGGGGGGGGGAAAGAAGCCTGTACGAGCAGTACTTC. J is TRBJ2-7 and V is TRBV9; 8 bases are shared with TRBD2. Germline V CDR1 and CDR2: SGDLS, YYNGEE. The CDR3 consists of 14 residues. Unmatched junction bases numbered 13, after V lost 10 bases and J lost 4 bases. The full variable domain, its missing parts supplied by reference TRBV9 and TRBJ2-7, is DSGVTQTPKHLITATGQRVTLRCSPRSGDLSVYWYQQSLDQGLQFLIQYYNGEERAKGNILERFSAQQFPDLHSELNLSSLELGDSALYFCARGGERSLYEQYFGPGTRLTVT.

This clonotype was seen more than once but under ten times. The rearrangement joins TRBV7-9 to TRBJ2-5; 10 bases fit TRBD1. This CDR3 region has 15 residues. The J segment lost 3 bases and the V segment lost 4 bases, leaving 5 bases of the junction unmatched. Germline CDR1 and CDR2: SEHNR and FQNEAQ (reference sequence). CDR3 sequence (DNA): TGTGCCAGCAGCTCTAGACAGGGGGCGAAAGAGACCCAGTACTTC. Encoded protein: CASSSRQGAKETQYF.

This rearrangement joins TRBV11-1 to TRBJ2-1, with 8 positions matching TRBD2. Per germline, CDR1 SGHAT and CDR2 FQDESV (reference sequence). The CDR3 contains 18 residues. J gave up 0 bases and V 1 base, and 8 bases lay outside the gene matches. The CDR3 bases are TGTGCCAGCAGCTTAGTGTCCCTAGCGGGTACCTCCTACAATGAGCAGTTCTTC. Translating gives CASSLVSLAGTSYNEQFF. Full variable domain (remainder filled in from reference TRBV11-1 and TRBJ2-1): EAEVAQSPRYKITEKSQAVAFWCDPISGHATLYWYRQILGQGPELLVQFQDESVVDDSQLPKDRFSAERLKGVDSTLKIQPAELGDSAMYLCASSLVSLAGTSYNEQFFGPGTRLTVL.

This clonotype was detected a few times. V gene TRBV12-3 or TRBV12-4 combines with J gene TRBJ2-3, with TRBD2 identical over 16 bases. V dropped 7 bases and J dropped 6; count of bases not matched to a gene: 7. This CDR3 has 16 residues. The CDR3 bases are TGTGCCAGCATACCGGGACTAGCGGGGGGGTTGGATACGCAGTATTTT. Its translation is CASIPGLAGGLDTQYF.

This clonotype was recorded many times. This rearrangement joins TRBV7-2 to TRBJ1-5; 9 nucleotides line up with TRBD1. The ends lost 5 bases at V and 5 bases at J; junction bases unmatched: 4. The CDR3 sequence is 14 residues long. Germline V gene data show CDR1 as SGHTA and CDR2 as FQGNSA. The CDR3 nucleotides are TGTGCCAGCAGCCCCGACAGGGGGTATCAGCCCCAGCATTTT. Translated: CASSPDRGYQPQHF.

This clonotype was observed a few times. This sequence joins TRBV12-3 or TRBV12-4 and TRBJ1-1; 7 bases fit TRBD1. With V trimmed by 5 bases and J by 5 bases, 5 bases remained unmatched. CDR3 length equals 13 residues. The CDR3 is CASSVGQRTEAFF. In DNA, the CDR3 is TGTGCCAGCAGTGTGGGACAGAGGACTGAAGCTTTCTTT.

The chain uses TRBV11-2 and TRBJ1-2, with unresolved D. This CDR3 is built from 15 residues. CDR1 and CDR2 from the germline V gene are SGHAT and FQNNGV. The V gene lost 5 bases and the J gene lost 4 bases, with 17 bases spanning the gap. CDR3 DNA sequence: TGTGCCAGCAGCACAGCGGAAGGTCCGAGCTATGGCTACACCTTC. Residues: CASSTAEGPSYGYTF.

This clonotype was counted many times. V is TRBV12-3 or TRBV12-4 and J is TRBJ2-2, with 12 bases identical to TRBD2. The CDR3 sequence is 16 residues long. V lost 7 bases to trimming and J lost 4 bases; unmatched junction nucleotides: 7. CDR3 DNA: TGTGCCAGCATGACTAGCGGGGGAACTTCCACCGGGGAGCTGTTTTTT. Its translation: CASMTSGGTSTGELFF.

This clonotype has a count of ten or more. The CDR3 reads CASSHGQGTSYEQYF. CDR3 in DNA: TGCGCCAGCAGCCACGGACAGGGGACATCCTACGAGCAGTACTTC. The chain employs TRBV4-1 and TRBJ2-7; TRBD1 agrees at 9 bases. This CDR3 contains 15 residues. After removal of 3 bases from V and 1 base from J, the junction contained 4 bases not matched to a gene. Germline values: CDR1 MGHRA, CDR2 YSYEKL.

The rearrangement uses TRBV11-2 and TRBJ2-3, with D perhaps TRBD1 (6 bases). The CDR3 runs 15 residues. CDR1 and CDR2 (germline): SGHAT, FQNNGV. V dropped 5 bases and J dropped 3 bases, with 15 bases sitting between them. In nucleotides, the CDR3 is TGTGCCAGCAGCAACACAGGGTGGGGGACAGATACGCAGTATTTT. Its translation: CASSNTGWGTDTQYF.

The chain uses TRBV20-1 and TRBJ2-7, with 10 bases that match TRBD2. The germline CDR1 and CDR2 sequences are DFQATT and SNEGSKA (reference sequence). The CDR3 runs 17 residues. After removal of 2 bases from V and 6 bases from J, the junction contained 16 bases not matched to a gene. Here the CDR3 DNA reads TGCAGTGCTAGAACGAGGACTAGCGGAGGGAGGGTCTCCGAGCAGTACTTC. This codes for CSARTRTSGGRVSEQYF.

This clonotype turned up a few times. J is TRBJ1-1 and V is TRBV11-1; D remains ambiguous. Germline V CDR1 and CDR2: SGHAT, FQDESV (reference sequence). The CDR3 covers 14 residues. The V end lost 5 bases, the J end lost 1 base, and 11 bases lay between the germline ends. The CDR3 DNA sequence: TGTGCCAGCAGCCCGATTTCCACGAACACTGAAGCTTTCTTT. Translation gives CASSPISTNTEAFF.

There are a few counts of this clonotype. The chain employs TRBV7-3 and TRBJ2-1, with 8 bases aligning to TRBD2. V shed 6 bases, J shed 5 bases, and the junction held 3 bases outside the gene matches. Germline V gene lookup returns CDR1 SGHTA and CDR2 FQGTGA. The CDR3 has 13 amino acids. In DNA form, the CDR3 reads TGTGCCAGCAGTAGCGGGGCCCACAATGAGCAGTTCTTC. The encoded protein is CASSSGAHNEQFF.

This clonotype was observed a handful of times. The chain joins TRBV28 to TRBJ2-5; either TRBD1 or TRBD2 may fit D (5 bases each). The CDR3 has 14 residues. Germline V lookup: CDR1 MDHEN, CDR2 SYDVKM. The V end lost 5 bases, the J end lost 1 base, and 11 bases lay between the germline ends. CDR3 DNA: TGTGCCAGCAGTCCCGGGGCAGTCCAAGAGACCCAGTACTTC. This codes for CASSPGAVQETQYF.

This clonotype was counted only a few times. The CDR3 spells CASGRDTYSPLHF. CDR3 nucleotides: TGTGCCAGCGGGAGGGACACTTATTCACCCCTCCACTTT. The rearrangement joins TRBV11-2 to TRBJ1-6; possible D gene TRBD1, 6 bases. The germline V and J ends were trimmed by 8 bases and 8 bases, with 13 bases remaining between them. Germline CDR1 is SGHAT and CDR2 is FQNNGV. The CDR3 has 13 amino acids.

This clonotype was recorded a few times. V and J are TRBV3-1 and TRBJ2-2; D gene uncertain. Trimming left V 0 bases short and J 5 bases short, with 10 bases between. CDR3 length: 15 residues. Germline loops: CDR1 LGHDT, CDR2 YNNKEL (reference sequence). The CDR3 DNA reads as TGTGCCAGCAGCCAAGATTACAGATTGACCGGGGAGCTGTTTTTT. As protein: CASSQDYRLTGELFF.

This clonotype has more than one count but fewer than ten. CDR3 region: CASSLTGGGNYGYTF. The CDR3 bases are TGTGCCAGCAGTCTAACGGGGGGAGGGAACTATGGCTACACCTTC. The rearrangement uses TRBV12-3 or TRBV12-4 and TRBJ1-2; tentatively, D is TRBD1 (5 bases). V was pared by 5 bases and J by 2 bases, with 15 bases between. The CDR3 is made up of 15 amino acids.

This clonotype turned up a few times. The rearrangement uses TRBV7-2 and TRBJ2-2; 8 positions agree with TRBD1. Germline CDR1 SGHTA, CDR2 FQGNSA. V shed 5 bases and J 6 bases; nucleotides not matched to a gene: 8. The CDR3 has 15 amino acids. CDR3 DNA: TGTGCCAGCAGCCGCGGACAGGGCGTTGCCGGGGAGCTGTTTTTT. Translation gives CASSRGQGVAGELFF.

Only a few counts were recorded for this clonotype. This chain uses TRBV6-1 with TRBJ1-4, with D perhaps matching TRBD1 (5 bases). The CDR3 has 12 amino acids. V shed 6 bases and J shed 6 bases, with 8 bases lying between them. Germline V gene sequence: CDR1 MNHNS, CDR2 SASEGT. CDR3 in amino acids: CASRRQHEKLFF. CDR3 sequence (DNA): TGTGCCAGCAGACGACAGCATGAAAAACTGTTTTTT.